This T cell receptor beta chain was profiled in a study of cytomegalovirus exposure and HLA in healthy donors. Study results and limitations: In vitro assays verified that three CMV-associated chains recognized CMV antigens specifically. A later analysis showed that HLA-associated TCR beta chains had undergone more clonal expansion than equally common others. Per published reports, the classifier diagnosed cytomegalovirus status with high specificity and sensitivity. V- and J-gene trimming in TCR beta was tied to a missense DCLRE1C variant by an analysis performed later.

A remark on this clone: Its antigen is still unknown.

The PCR contained 60 Vbeta and 13 Jbeta primers. Sequencing used immunoSEQ multiplex PCR; TCRdb keeps in-frame clones, though not all of them. The table lists approximately 240,000 clones, more than 75% of them singletons. The CDR3 loop spans 11 amino acids. Trimming took 7 bases from V and 11 from J, leaving 14 bases between them. Germline V gene lookup returns CDR1 MGHDK and CDR2 SYGVNS. Sequences were obtained from PBMCs. The rearrangement uses TRBV25-1 and TRBJ2-5; D perhaps matches TRBD2 (7 bases). This TCR was recovered from a woman between 40 and 50 years old in good health and CMV-seropositive. The CDR3 here is CASMRGRAQYF. In DNA form, the CDR3 reads TGTGCCAGCATGAGGGGGAGGGCACAGTACTTC. The complete variable domain, with remaining parts taken from reference TRBV25-1 and TRBJ2-5, reads EADIYQTPRYLVIGTGKKITLECSQTMGHDKMYWYQQDPGMELHLIHYSYGVNSTEKGDLSSESTVSRIRTEHFPLTLESARPSHTSQYLCASMRGRAQYFGPGTRLLVL.